In this sample, the clone carrying this T cell receptor beta chain turned up a few times. Its target is not known. The data belong to a study of beta chain features in type 1 diabetes. Blood was drawn once from each donor into heparinised tubes. The draws averaged around 0.12 L. By way of CD45RO/CCR7/CD25/CD127/CD95/CD27, the CD4+ regulatory, stem cell-like memory, central memory and naive cells were sorted. Overall study results and limits: For type 1 diabetes patients, VDJ junctions showed fewer insertions and more deletions. Cells with high TCR expression could be over-represented by cDNA sequencing. The study found moderately but significantly shorter TCRB CDR3s in all four CD4+ subsets of Type 1 diabetes patients.

The isolated RNA, all of it, was reverse transcribed, so expressed TCRB transcripts were what got sequenced. Clones were sequenced by immunoSEQ multiplex PCR, and TCRdb holds only the in-frame ones, with some missing. The data hold some 280,000 clones, with 13% to 15% observed a single time. The sample comprised naive CD4+ T cells from blood. The source is a man aged 25-40 years with type 1 diabetes.

The CDR3 DNA reads TGCGCCAGCAGTCTCGTAGATGCCAGGGGGAACACTGAAGCTTTCTTT. Translating it yields CASSLVDARGNTEAFF. V usage is TRBV4-1 and J usage is TRBJ1-1; a possible D gene is TRBD1 (6 bases). With 6 bases removed from V and 1 base from J, the gap between germline ends came to 18 bases. The CDR3 totals 16 residues. Germline V gives CDR1 MGHRA, CDR2 YSYEKL.